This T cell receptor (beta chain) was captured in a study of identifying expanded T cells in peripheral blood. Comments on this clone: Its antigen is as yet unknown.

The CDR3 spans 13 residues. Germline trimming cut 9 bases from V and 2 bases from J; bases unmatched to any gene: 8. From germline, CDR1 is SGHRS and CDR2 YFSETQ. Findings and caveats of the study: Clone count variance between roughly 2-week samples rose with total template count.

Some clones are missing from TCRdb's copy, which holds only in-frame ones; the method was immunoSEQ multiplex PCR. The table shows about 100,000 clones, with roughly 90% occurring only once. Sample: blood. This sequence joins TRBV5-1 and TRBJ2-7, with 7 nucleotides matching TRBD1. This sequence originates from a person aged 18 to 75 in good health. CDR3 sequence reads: CATSTGPTYEQYF. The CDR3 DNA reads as TGCGCCACCTCGACAGGGCCGACCTACGAGCAGTACTTC.